The following is a T cell receptor (beta chain) sequence with its context. Its antigen remains unidentified. The entry originates in a study of graft-versus-host responses after intestinal transplantation. Background on the study: Tacrolimus plus steroids were given to all recipients for 3 to 4 years, preceded by anti-thymocyte globulin induction.

Study-level points and caveats: The study associated peak circulating GvH clone levels with early post-transplant HvG declines. High graft-versus-host to host-versus-graft clonal ratios were seen in allografts of patients with graft-donor T cell macrochimerism.

CDR1 is MGHRA and CDR2 is YSYEKL in the germline V gene. The CDR3 is 15 residues long. The germline V and J ends were trimmed by 1 base and 4 bases, with 13 bases remaining between them. Clones were sequenced by immunoSEQ multiplex PCR, and TCRdb holds only the in-frame ones, with some missing. The sample lists roughly 97,000 clones, 91% seen once, with 0.18% in the top ten. This sequence originates from a human donor who was the organ donor for an intestinal transplant. This sequence joins TRBV4-1 and TRBJ1-1; tentative D call: TRBD1 (6 bases). Specimen: unstimulated CD4+ T cells sorted from spleen or lymph node cells, collected before transplant. The CDR3 is CASSQVGQGITEAFF. The CDR3, as DNA: TGCGCCAGCAGCCAAGTAGGGCAGGGGATCACTGAAGCTTTCTTT.